One and the same sample provided the 12 T cell receptor beta chains below, sequenced in a study of neurological immune-mediated disorders. Via MiXCR, TCRdb re-called the 5' RACE reads, giving one row per CDR3 protein. Of around 66,000 distinct CDR3 sequences in the sample, roughly 4.5% were seen once. Input material: PBMCs. All receptors derive from a woman between 70 and 85 years old with multiple sclerosis.

This clonotype occurred many times. This rearrangement joins TRBV6-1 to TRBJ1-2, with TRBD1 matching 10 bases. Germline-derived CDR1 and CDR2 are MNHNS and SASEGT. The CDR3 totals 13 residues. The V and J ends lost 8 bases and 2 bases, in that order; junction bases with no gene match: 2. The CDR3 DNA reads TGTGCCAGCCCGGACAGGGGGAACTATGGCTACACCTTC. Residues: CASPDRGNYGYTF.

This clonotype showed up many times. CDR3 sequence: CASSLGQGNIVNEQFF. The CDR3 nucleotides are TGCGCCAGCAGCCTAGGACAGGGGAATATTGTAAATGAGCAGTTCTTC. This rearrangement joins TRBV5-1 to TRBJ2-1; 9 nucleotides agree with TRBD1. The ends lost 4 bases at V and 7 bases at J; junction bases unmatched: 12. The germline CDR1 and CDR2 sequences are SGHRS and YFSETQ. The CDR3 runs 16 residues.

In this sample, this clonotype turned up many times. V gene TRBV6-5 combines with J gene TRBJ2-2, with 12 positions matching TRBD2. This CDR3 comprises 16 residues. CDR1 and CDR2 (germline): MNHEY, SVGAGI. The junction had 6 bases not matched to a gene; V was cut back by 5 bases and J by 5 bases. Written as DNA, the CDR3 is TGTGCCAGCAGTAAGACTAGCGGGAGAAAAACCGGGGAGCTGTTTTTT. It yields the protein CASSKTSGRKTGELFF.

V gene TRBV20-1 combines with J gene TRBJ2-3; D remains unclear. The CDR3 spans 14 residues. Germline CDR1 reads DFQATT; CDR2 reads SNEGSKA (reference sequence). Trimming pared 5 bases from V and 0 bases from J, leaving 12 bases between. The CDR3 spells CSAGFPTSTDTQYF. CDR3 sequence (DNA): TGCAGTGCTGGGTTCCCGACTAGCACAGATACGCAGTATTTT.

This clonotype was picked up many times. V is TRBV12-5 and J is TRBJ1-6; 10 bases fit TRBD1. Looked up from germline, CDR1 is LGHNT and CDR2 is FRNRAP. V lost 1 base to trimming and J lost 9 bases; unmatched junction nucleotides: 3. CDR3 size: 15 residues. CDR3 DNA: TGTGCTAGTGGTTTGGACGGGACAGGGGTTTCACCCCTCCACTTT. Its protein product is CASGLDGTGVSPLHF.

This clonotype was seen ten or more times. The chain joins TRBV5-1 to TRBJ2-6; unclear D gene. Trimming cost V 0 bases and J 4 bases, with 8 bases left between them. The CDR3 is made up of 15 amino acids. Germline CDR1 reads SGHRS; CDR2 reads YFSETQ. The CDR3 region is CASSLGGRGANVLTF. CDR3 bases: TGCGCCAGCAGCTTGGGAGGACGGGGGGCCAACGTCCTGACTTTC.

This clonotype was detected many times. The V call is TRBV7-9, the J call TRBJ2-7, with D maybe TRBD1 (6 bases). The CDR3 length is 14 residues. The germline V gene encodes CDR1 SEHNR and CDR2 FQNEAQ (reference sequence). Between the trimmed V and J ends, which lost 5 bases and 1 base, there was a span of 12 bases. The CDR3 is CASSPVQGSYEQYF. The CDR3 nucleotides read TGTGCCAGCAGCCCCGTACAGGGTTCCTACGAGCAGTACTTC.

This clonotype has ten or more counts. The V and J genes are TRBV7-2 and TRBJ2-3, with 8 nucleotides matching TRBD2. After removal of 5 bases from V and 6 bases from J, the junction contained 13 bases not matched to a gene. Looked up from germline, CDR1 is SGHTA and CDR2 is FQGNSA. The CDR3 covers 16 residues. DNA of the CDR3: TGTGCCAGCAGCCCGGTAGCGGGGCTTCCCCCGGATACGCAGTATTTT. Its translation: CASSPVAGLPPDTQYF.

This clonotype was recorded a few times. V usage is TRBV7-2 and J usage is TRBJ2-7; 8 positions agree with TRBD2. Per the germline V gene, CDR1 is SGHTA and CDR2 is FQGNSA. V dropped 1 base and J dropped 3; count of bases not matched to a gene: 8. CDR3 size: 16 residues. The CDR3 nucleotides read TGTGCCAGCAGCTTAGACGGTAGCGGGATACTCTACGAGCAGTACTTC. It encodes CASSLDGSGILYEQYF.

On this clonotype: Possible read error: a much larger clone is one base away. This chain uses TRBV6-6 with TRBJ1-2, with 8 bases matching TRBD1. The germline CDR1 and CDR2 sequences are MNHNY and SVGAGI (reference sequence). The J segment lost 7 bases and the V segment lost 6 bases, leaving 13 bases of the junction unmatched. CDR3 length: 15 residues. CDR3 region: CASRVRGQVVAGYTF. CDR3 bases: TGTGCCAGCAGAGTTAGGGGACAGGTTGTGGCTGGCTACACCTTC.

The table lists this clonotype with many counts. The J gene is TRBJ2-1, the V gene TRBV27; 7 bases align to TRBD2. This CDR3 has 14 amino acids. CDR1 MNHEY and CDR2 SMNVEV come from the germline V gene (reference sequence). V shed 2 bases, J shed 4 bases, and the junction held 2 bases outside the gene matches. The chain's CDR3 is CASSLLAEYNEQFF. As DNA, the CDR3 is TGTGCCAGCAGTTTACTAGCGGAATACAATGAGCAGTTCTTC.

This chain joins TRBV4-3 and TRBJ2-2; D remains unclear. The germline gives CDR1 LGHNA, CDR2 YSLEER. The length of the CDR3 is 16 residues. V shed 0 bases and J shed 0 bases, with 8 bases lying between them. CDR3 sequence reads: CASSQEIISNTGELFF. The CDR3 DNA sequence: TGCGCCAGCAGCCAAGAAATCATTTCGAACACCGGGGAGCTGTTTTTT.